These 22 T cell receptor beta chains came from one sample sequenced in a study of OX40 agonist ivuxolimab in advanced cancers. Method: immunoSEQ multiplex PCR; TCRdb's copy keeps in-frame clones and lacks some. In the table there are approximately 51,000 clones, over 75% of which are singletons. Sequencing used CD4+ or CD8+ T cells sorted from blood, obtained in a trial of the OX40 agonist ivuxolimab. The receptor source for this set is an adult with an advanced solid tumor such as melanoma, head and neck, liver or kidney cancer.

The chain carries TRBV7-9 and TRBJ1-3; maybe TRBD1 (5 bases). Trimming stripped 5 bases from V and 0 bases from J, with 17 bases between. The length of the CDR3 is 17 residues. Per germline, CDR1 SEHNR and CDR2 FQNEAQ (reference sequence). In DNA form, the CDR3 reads TGTGCCAGCAGCCCCCGCCGGAGAGGGGACTCTGGAAACACCATATATTTT. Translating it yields CASSPRRRGDSGNTIYF.

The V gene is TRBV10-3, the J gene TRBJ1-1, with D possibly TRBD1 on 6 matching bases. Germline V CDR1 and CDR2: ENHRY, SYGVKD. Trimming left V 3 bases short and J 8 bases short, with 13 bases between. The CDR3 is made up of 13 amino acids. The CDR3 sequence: CAISDPYGGEAFF. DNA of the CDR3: TGTGCCATCAGTGACCCCTATGGGGGCGAAGCTTTCTTT.

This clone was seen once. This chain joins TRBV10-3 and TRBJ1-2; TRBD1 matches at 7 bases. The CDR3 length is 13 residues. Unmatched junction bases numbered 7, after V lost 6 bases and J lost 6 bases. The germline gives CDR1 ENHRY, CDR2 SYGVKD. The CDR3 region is CAISDRESDGYTF. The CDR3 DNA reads TGTGCCATCAGCGACAGGGAGAGCGATGGCTACACCTTC.

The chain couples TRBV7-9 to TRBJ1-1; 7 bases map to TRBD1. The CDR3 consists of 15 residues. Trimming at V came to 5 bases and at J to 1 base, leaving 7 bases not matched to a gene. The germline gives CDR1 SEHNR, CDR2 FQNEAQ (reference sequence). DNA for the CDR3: TGTGCCAGCAGCGAGACGACAGGGAGGAACACTGAAGCTTTCTTT. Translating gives CASSETTGRNTEAFF.

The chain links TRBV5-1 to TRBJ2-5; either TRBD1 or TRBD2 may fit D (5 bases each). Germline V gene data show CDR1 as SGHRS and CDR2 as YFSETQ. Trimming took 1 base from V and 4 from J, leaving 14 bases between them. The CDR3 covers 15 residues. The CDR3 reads CASSLRQPGGETQYF. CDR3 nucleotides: TGCGCCAGCAGCTTGAGACAACCTGGGGGAGAGACCCAGTACTTC.

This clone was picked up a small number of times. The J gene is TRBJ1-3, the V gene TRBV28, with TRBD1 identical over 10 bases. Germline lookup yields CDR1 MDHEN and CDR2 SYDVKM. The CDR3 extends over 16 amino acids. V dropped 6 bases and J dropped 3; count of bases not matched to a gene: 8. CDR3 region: CASRDRGGQDGNTIYF. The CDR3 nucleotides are TGTGCCAGCAGGGACAGGGGGGGCCAAGATGGAAACACCATATATTTT.

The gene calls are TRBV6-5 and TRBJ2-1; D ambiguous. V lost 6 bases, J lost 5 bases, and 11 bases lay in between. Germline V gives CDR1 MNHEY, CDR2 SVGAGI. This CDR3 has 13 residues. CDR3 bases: TGTGCCAGCAGGACAACCGTCAACAATGAGCAGTTCTTC. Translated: CASRTTVNNEQFF.

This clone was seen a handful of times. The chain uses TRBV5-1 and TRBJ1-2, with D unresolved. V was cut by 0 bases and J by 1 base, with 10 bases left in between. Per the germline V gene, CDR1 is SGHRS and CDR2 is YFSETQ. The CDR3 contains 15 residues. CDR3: CASSLGVRVNYGYTF. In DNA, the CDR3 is TGCGCCAGCAGCTTGGGGGTTCGGGTTAACTATGGCTACACCTTC.

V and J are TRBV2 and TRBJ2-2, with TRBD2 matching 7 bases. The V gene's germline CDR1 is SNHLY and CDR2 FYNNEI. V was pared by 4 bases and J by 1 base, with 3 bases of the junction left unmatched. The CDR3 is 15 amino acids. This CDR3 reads CASSASGWNTGELFF. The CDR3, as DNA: TGTGCCAGCAGTGCTAGCGGATGGAACACCGGGGAGCTGTTTTTT.

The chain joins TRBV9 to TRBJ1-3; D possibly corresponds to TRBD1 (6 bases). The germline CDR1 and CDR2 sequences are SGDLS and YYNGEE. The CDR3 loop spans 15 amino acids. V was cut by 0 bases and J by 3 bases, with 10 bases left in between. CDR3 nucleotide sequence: TGTGCCAGCAGCGTAGCTACAGGGATTGGAAACACCATATATTTT. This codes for CASSVATGIGNTIYF.

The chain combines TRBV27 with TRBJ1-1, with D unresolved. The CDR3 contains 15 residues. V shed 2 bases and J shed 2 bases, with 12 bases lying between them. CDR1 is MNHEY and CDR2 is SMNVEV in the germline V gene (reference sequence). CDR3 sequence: CASSLRPGGNTEAFF. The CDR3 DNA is TGTGCCAGCAGTTTACGACCCGGAGGTAACACTGAAGCTTTCTTT.

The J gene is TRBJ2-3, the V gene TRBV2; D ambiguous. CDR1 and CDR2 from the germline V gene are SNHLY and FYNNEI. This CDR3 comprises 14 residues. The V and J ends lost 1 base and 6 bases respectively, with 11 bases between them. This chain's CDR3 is CASSEGFPWDTQYF. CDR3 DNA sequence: TGTGCCAGCAGTGAAGGTTTTCCCTGGGATACGCAGTATTTT.

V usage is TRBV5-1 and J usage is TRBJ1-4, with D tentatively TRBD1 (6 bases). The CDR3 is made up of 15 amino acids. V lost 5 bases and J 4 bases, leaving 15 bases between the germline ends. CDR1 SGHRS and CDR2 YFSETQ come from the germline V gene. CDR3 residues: CASRVGGQINEKLFF. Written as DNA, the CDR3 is TGCGCCAGCAGGGTCGGAGGACAGATTAATGAAAAACTGTTTTTT.

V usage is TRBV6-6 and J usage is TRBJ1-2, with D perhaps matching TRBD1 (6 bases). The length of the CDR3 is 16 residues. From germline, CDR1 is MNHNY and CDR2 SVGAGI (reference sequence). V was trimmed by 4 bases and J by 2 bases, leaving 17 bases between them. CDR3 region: CASSSEPRGGNYGYTF. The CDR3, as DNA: TGTGCCAGCAGTTCCGAACCAAGAGGGGGAAACTATGGCTACACCTTC.

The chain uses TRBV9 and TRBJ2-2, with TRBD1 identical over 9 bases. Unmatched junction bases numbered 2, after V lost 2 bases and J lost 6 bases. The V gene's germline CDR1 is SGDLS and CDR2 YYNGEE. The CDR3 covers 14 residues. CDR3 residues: CASSVTGGPGELFF. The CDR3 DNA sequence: TGTGCCAGCAGCGTCACAGGGGGCCCCGGGGAGCTGTTTTTT.

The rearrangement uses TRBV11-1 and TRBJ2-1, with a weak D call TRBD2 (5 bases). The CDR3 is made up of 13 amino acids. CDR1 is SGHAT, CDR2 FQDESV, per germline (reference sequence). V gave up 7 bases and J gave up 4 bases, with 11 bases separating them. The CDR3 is CASTPGVYNEQFF. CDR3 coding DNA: TGTGCCAGCACCCCCGGGGTATACAATGAGCAGTTCTTC.

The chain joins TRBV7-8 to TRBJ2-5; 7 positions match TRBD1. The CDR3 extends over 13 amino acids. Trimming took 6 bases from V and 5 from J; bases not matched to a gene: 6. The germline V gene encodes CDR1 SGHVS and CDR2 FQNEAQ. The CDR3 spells CASRDRLMETQYF. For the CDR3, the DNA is TGTGCCAGCAGGGACAGGCTAATGGAGACCCAGTACTTC.

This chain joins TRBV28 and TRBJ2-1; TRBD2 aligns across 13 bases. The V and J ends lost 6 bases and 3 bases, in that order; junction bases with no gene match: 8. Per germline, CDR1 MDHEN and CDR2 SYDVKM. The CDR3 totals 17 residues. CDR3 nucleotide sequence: TGTGCCAGCAGGCTCCGGACTAGCGGGAGAAACTACAATGAGCAGTTCTTC. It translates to CASRLRTSGRNYNEQFF.

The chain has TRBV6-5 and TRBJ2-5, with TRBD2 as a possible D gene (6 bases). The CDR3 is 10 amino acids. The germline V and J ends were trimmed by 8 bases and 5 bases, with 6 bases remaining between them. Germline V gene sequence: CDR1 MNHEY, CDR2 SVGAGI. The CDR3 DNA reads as TGTGCCAGCGGGAGGGAGACCCAGTACTTC. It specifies CASGRETQYF.

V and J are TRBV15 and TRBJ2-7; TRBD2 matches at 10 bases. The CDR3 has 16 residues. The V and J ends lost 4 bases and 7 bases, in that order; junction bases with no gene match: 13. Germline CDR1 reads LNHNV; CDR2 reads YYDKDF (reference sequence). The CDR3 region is CATSTQRGGQVREQYF. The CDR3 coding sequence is TGTGCCACCAGCACCCAGCGGGGGGGGCAAGTCCGGGAGCAGTACTTC.

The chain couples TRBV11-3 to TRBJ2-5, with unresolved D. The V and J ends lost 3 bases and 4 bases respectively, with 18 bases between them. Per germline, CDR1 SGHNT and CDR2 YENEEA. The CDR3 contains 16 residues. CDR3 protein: CASSLGTDATGETQYF. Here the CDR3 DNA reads TGTGCCAGCAGCTTGGGAACGGACGCAACGGGAGAGACCCAGTACTTC.

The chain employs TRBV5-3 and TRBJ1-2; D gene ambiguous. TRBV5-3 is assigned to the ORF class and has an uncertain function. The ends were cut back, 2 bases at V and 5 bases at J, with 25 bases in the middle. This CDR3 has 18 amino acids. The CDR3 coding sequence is TGTGCCAGAAGCTTCTGGAATGTGGGATGGTGGTCAGGATATGGCTACACCTTC. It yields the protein CARSFWNVGWWSGYGYTF.